Listed below are T cell receptor beta chains from one sample, sequenced in a study of patients and donors after allogeneic stem cell transplantation. A single record per CDR3 protein comes from TCRdb applying MiXCR to the RT-PCR reads. The table has 100,000 to 120,000 distinct CDR3 sequences, around 35% seen once. The specimen sequenced was blood, either unsorted or a sorted T cell fraction (not recorded which). Receptors originate from a human donor who was either an allogeneic HSCT recipient or a stem cell or donor lymphocyte infusion donor (not recorded which). It is not recorded whose cells these are; they may come from a transplant donor. The CDR3 runs from the conserved cysteine through the conserved F or W. The D gene is left open where the match is weak. Size is omitted from some rows. Given values are once, few, many or a class for expanded clones.

18	-	TRBV25-1	-	TRBJ1-2	TGTGCCAGCAGTGGGTTTGGTGGGGGGCTCAAGGATGACTATGGCTACACCTTC	CASSGFGGGLKDDYGYTF
14	few	TRBV25-1	TRBD1	TRBJ1-4	TGTGCCAGCAGGCCGGGGACAGGGGTTGAAAAACTGTTTTTT	CASRPGTGVEKLFF
19	-	TRBV28	-	TRBJ1-3	TGTGCCAGCAGCCTTACCGAGGCAAGGGTGCGCTCCTCTGGAAACACCATATATTTT	CASSLTEARVRSSGNTIYF
16	-	TRBV10-3	-	TRBJ2-7	TGTGCCATCAGTGAGGGGGCGGTGGGGAGGTCGGACGAGCAGTACTTC	CAISEGAVGRSDEQYF
13	-	TRBV7-8	-	TRBJ2-5	TGTGCCAGCAGCCCACGGAGCCAAGAGACCCAGTACTTC	CASSPRSQETQYF
14	-	TRBV12-3/TRBV12-4	-	TRBJ1-1	TGTGCCAGCAGGGTACGCGGGCTGAACACTGAAGCTTTCTTT	CASRVRGLNTEAFF
15	-	TRBV19	-	TRBJ1-4	TGTGCCAGTAGTATGGGAACCCTACCTAATGAAAAACTGTTTTTT	CASSMGTLPNEKLFF
14	-	TRBV15	-	TRBJ1-4	TGTGCCACCGGCGGGGATGCAACTAATGAAAAACTGTTTTTT	CATGGDATNEKLFF
13	-	TRBV29-1	TRBD1	TRBJ1-2	TGCAGCACCAGGACAGGGGGGAACTATGGCTACACCTTC	CSTRTGGNYGYTF
14	-	TRBV18	TRBD1	TRBJ2-7	TGTGCCAGCTCACCAAACAGGGGACCCTACGAGCAGTACTTC	CASSPNRGPYEQYF
15	-	TRBV24-1	TRBD2	TRBJ2-1	TGTGCCACCAGTGATTTTCCTAGCGGATACAATGAGCAGTTCTTC	CATSDFPSGYNEQFF
15	-	TRBV20-1	TRBD2	TRBJ2-7	TGCAGTGCTCGACTAGCGGGAGGAGAGAGGTACGAGCAGTACTTC	CSARLAGGERYEQYF
15	once	TRBV6-5	TRBD2	TRBJ2-7	TGTGCCAGCAGTTCCAGACTAGCAGAGAGCTACGAGCAGTACTTC	CASSSRLAESYEQYF
16	few	TRBV7-3	TRBD2	TRBJ2-1	TGTGCCAGCAGCCCTCTTGGGGGACTAGCATACAATGAGCAGTTCTTC	CASSPLGGLAYNEQFF
13	once	TRBV29-1	-	TRBJ2-1	TGCAGCGTTGCAGCACCTCTCTCCAGGGAGCAGTTCTTC	CSVAAPLSREQFF
13	few	TRBV28	-	TRBJ2-5	TGTGCCAGCAGCTTCGTTGGTCCAAGGGCCCAGTACTTC	CASSFVGPRAQYF
14	-	TRBV11-3	-	TRBJ1-1	TGTGCCAGCAGCTTAGATCACGGCGGGACTGAAGCTTTCTTT	CASSLDHGGTEAFF
15	few	TRBV7-7	-	TRBJ2-5	TGTGCTAGCAGCTTACAACAGGGAAGGGGAGAGACCCAGTACTTC	CASSLQQGRGETQYF
15	few	TRBV20-1	TRBD2	TRBJ2-3	TGCAGTGCTAGGAAACTAGCGGGAGGTCAGAGTACGCAGTATTTT	CSARKLAGGQSTQYF
16	-	TRBV20-1	-	TRBJ2-3	TGCAGTGCTAGAGATTTGGACGGGTGGTACTCAGATACGCAGTATTTT	CSARDLDGWYSDTQYF
15	-	TRBV6-5	TRBD2	TRBJ2-7	TGTGCCAGCAGTTACTCGGCGGGAGGAAACTACGAGCAGTACTTC	CASSYSAGGNYEQYF
13	-	TRBV12-3/TRBV12-4	-	TRBJ1-2	TGTGCCAGCAGTTTAAGGGGCAGAGGGGGCTACACCTTC	CASSLRGRGGYTF
18	-	TRBV5-5	-	TRBJ1-3	TGTGCCAGCAGCGAAAGCGGGGGGGGACGTTTCTCTGGAAACACCATATATTTT	CASSESGGGRFSGNTIYF
13	few	TRBV20-1	-	TRBJ1-1	TGCAGTGCCAAGGCGGGGGGGCGGCGGGAAGCTTTCTTT	CSAKAGGRREAFF
14	few	TRBV12-3/TRBV12-4	TRBD2	TRBJ2-1	TGTGCCAGCAGCCAGCGGGAGAACTACAATGAGCAGTTCTTC	CASSQRENYNEQFF